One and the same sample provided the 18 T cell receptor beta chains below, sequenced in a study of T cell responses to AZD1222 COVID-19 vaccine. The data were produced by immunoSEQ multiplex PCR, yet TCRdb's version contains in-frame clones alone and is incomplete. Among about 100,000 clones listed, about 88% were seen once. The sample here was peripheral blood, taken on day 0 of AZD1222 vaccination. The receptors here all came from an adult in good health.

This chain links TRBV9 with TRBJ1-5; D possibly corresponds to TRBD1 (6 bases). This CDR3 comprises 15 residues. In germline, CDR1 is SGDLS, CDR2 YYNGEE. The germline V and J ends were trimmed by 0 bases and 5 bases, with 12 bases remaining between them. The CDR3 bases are TGTGCCAGCAGCGTAGGAACAGGGTTATATCAGCCCCAGCATTTT. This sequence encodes CASSVGTGLYQPQHF.

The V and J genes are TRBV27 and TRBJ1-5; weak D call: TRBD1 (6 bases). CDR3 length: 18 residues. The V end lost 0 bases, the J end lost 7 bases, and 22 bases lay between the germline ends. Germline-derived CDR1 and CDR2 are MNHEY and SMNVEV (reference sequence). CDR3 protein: CASSLSPLCQQGRQPQHF. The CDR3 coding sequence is TGTGCCAGCAGTTTATCCCCTCTATGCCAACAGGGAAGACAGCCCCAGCATTTT.

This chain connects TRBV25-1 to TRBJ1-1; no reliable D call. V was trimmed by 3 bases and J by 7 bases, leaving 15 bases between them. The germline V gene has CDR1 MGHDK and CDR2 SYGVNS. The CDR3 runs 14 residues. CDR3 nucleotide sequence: TGTGCCAGCAGTGAGTATAGGTGGTGGAGTGAAGCTTTCTTT. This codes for CASSEYRWWSEAFF.

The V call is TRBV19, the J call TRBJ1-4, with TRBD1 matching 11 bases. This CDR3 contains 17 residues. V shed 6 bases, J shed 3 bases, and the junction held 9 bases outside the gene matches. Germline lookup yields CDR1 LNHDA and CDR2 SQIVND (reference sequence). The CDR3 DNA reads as TGTGCCAGTAGGGGGACAGGGGGAGGTTCGGCTAATGAAAAACTGTTTTTT. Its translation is CASRGTGGGSANEKLFF.

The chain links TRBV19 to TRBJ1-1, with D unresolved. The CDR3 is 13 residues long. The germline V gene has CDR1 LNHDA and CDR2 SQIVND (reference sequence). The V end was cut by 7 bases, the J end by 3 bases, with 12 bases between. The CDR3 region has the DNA TGTGCCAGTAATACATGGGAGTACACTGAAGCTTTCTTT. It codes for CASNTWEYTEAFF. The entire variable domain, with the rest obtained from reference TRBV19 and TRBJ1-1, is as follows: DGGITQSPKYLFRKEGQNVTLSCEQNLNHDAMYWYRQDPGQGLRLIYYSQIVNDFQKGDIAEGYSVSREKKESFPLTVTSAQKNPTAFYLCASNTWEYTEAFFGQGTRLTVV.

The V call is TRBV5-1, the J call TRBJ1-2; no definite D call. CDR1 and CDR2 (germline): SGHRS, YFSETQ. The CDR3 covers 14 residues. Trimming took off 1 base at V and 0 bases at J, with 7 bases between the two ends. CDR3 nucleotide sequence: TGCGCCAGCAGCTTGCTCGACGCTAACTATGGCTACACCTTC. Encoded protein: CASSLLDANYGYTF.

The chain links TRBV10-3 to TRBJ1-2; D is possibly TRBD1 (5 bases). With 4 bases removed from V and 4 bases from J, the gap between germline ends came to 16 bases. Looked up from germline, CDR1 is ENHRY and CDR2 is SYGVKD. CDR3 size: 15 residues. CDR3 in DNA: TGTGCCATCAGTGGGGTGGGGGGTGCCGTCTATGGCTACACCTTC. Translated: CAISGVGGAVYGYTF.

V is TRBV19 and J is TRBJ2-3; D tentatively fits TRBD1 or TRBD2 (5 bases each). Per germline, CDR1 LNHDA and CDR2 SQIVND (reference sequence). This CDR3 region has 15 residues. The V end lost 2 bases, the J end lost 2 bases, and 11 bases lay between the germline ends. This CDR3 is CASSILTGPTDTQYF. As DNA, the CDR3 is TGTGCCAGTAGTATACTGACGGGGCCCACAGATACGCAGTATTTT.

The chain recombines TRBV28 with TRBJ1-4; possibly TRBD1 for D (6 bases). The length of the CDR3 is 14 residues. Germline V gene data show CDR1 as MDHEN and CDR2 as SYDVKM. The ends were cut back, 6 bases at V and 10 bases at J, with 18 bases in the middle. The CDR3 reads CASRQGSGLGKLFF. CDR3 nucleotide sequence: TGTGCCAGCAGACAGGGCTCCGGATTGGGAAAACTGTTTTTT.

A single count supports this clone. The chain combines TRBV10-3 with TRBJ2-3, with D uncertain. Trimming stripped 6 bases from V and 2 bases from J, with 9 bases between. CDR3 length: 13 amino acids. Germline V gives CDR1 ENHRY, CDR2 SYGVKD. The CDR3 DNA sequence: TGTGCCATCAGACAGAAGATCACAGATACGCAGTATTTT. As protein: CAIRQKITDTQYF.

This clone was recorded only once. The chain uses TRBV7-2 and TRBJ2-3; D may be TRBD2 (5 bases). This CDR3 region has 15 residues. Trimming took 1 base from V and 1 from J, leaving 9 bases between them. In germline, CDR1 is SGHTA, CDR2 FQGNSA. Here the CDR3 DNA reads TGTGCCAGCAGCTTAGTTAGCGTAGGCACAGATACGCAGTATTTT. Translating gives CASSLVSVGTDTQYF. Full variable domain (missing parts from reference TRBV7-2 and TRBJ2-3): GAGVSQSPSNKVTEKGKDVELRCDPISGHTALYWYRQSLGQGLEFLIYFQGNSAPDKSGLPSDRFSAERTGGSVSTLTIQRTQQEDSAVYLCASSLVSVGTDTQYFGPGTRLTVL.

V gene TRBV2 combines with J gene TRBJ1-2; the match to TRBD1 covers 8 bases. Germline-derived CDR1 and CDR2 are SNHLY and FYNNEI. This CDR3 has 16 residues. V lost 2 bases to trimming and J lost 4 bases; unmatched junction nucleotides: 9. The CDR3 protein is CASSEFDRGGFYGYTF. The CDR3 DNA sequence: TGTGCCAGCAGTGAATTTGACAGGGGAGGGTTCTATGGCTACACCTTC.

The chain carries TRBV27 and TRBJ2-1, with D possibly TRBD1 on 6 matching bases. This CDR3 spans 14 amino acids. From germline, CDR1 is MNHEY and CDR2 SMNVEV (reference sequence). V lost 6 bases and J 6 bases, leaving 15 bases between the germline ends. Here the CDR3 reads CASRRNRDPNEQFF. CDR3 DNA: TGTGCCAGCAGAAGAAACAGGGACCCCAATGAGCAGTTCTTC.

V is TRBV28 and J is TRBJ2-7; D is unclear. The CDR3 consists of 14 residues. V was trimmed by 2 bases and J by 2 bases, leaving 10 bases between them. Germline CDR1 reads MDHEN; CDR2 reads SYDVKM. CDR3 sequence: CASSLIGPTYEQYF. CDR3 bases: TGTGCCAGCAGTTTAATTGGCCCCACCTACGAGCAGTACTTC.

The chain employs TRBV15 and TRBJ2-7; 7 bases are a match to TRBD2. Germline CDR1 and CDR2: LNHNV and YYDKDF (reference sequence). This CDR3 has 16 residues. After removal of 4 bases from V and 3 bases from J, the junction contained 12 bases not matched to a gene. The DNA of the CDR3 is TGTGCCACCAGCAAGCGGACTAGTTCCCCGTACTACGAGCAGTACTTC. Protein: CATSKRTSSPYYEQYF.

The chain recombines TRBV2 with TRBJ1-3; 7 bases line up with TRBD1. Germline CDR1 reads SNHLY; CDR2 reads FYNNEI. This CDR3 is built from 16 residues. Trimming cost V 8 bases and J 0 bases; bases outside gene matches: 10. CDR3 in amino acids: CASGSTGRHSGNTIYF. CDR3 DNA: TGTGCCAGCGGCTCGACAGGGAGACACTCTGGAAACACCATATATTTT.

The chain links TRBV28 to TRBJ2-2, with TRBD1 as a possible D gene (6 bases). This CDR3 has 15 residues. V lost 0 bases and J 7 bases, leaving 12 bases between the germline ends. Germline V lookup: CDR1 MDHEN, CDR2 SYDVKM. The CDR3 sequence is CASSLWRQGIGELFF. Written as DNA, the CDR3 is TGTGCCAGCAGTTTATGGCGGCAGGGGATCGGGGAGCTGTTTTTT. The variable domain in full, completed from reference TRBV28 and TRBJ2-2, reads DVKVTQSSRYLVKRTGEKVFLECVQDMDHENMFWYRQDPGLGLRLIYFSYDVKMKEKGDIPEGYSVSREKKERFSLILESASTNQTSMYLCASSLWRQGIGELFFGEGSRLTVL.

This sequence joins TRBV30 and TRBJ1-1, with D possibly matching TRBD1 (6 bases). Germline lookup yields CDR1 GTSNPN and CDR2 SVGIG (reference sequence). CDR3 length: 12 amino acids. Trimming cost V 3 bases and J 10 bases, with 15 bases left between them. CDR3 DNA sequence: TGTGCCTGGAGCCCATGGGGGGCGGGAGCTTTCTTT. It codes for CAWSPWGAGAFF.